The TCR beta chain described here comes from a study of shared T cell receptors in the human thymus. Germline CDR1 MNHEY, CDR2 SMNVEV (reference sequence). CDR3 length equals 16 residues. Trimming at V came to 4 bases and at J to 4 bases, leaving 10 bases not matched to a gene. Clones were read by immunoSEQ multiplex PCR, and TCRdb kept only the in-frame ones, dropping some. Among about 660,000 clones listed, roughly 90% were seen once. The data also belong to a second study, concerning human thymus T cells. Turning to that study: Thymus tissue for the work was resected from patients undergoing corrective heart surgery. It looked as if thymic and blood repertoires used V and J genes in a biased way. A high degree of thymic repertoire overlap among unrelated individuals was reported in related research.

The chain links TRBV27 to TRBJ2-1; 7 nucleotides line up with TRBD2. The sample comprised thymocytes. The clonotype was recovered from a boy under three years old with a congenital heart defect. In DNA, the CDR3 is TGTGCCAGCAGTTCCAGCGCGGGAGAGTTGTACAATGAGCAGTTCTTC. It yields the protein CASSSSAGELYNEQFF.